The clone carrying this T cell receptor (beta chain) showed up just a few times. The antigen remains undetermined. This sample stems from a study of T-cell memory formation after mild COVID-19. Points from the study as a whole: Mainly CM and EM harbored the contracting CD4+ clones; mainly EMRA harbored the CD8+ ones.

This CDR3 has 16 residues. Germline lookup yields CDR1 MNHNY and CDR2 SVGAGI (reference sequence). V lost 0 bases to trimming and J lost 5 bases, with 16 bases between them. Each CDR3 protein gets one entry after TCRdb re-called the 5' RACE reads with MiXCR. The data hold 280,000 or so distinct CDR3 sequences, with around 8% observed a single time. The TCR comes from a man aged 18 to 35 who had mild COVID-19 (a few samples of this study predate the infection). Cell type and time point are not known. The V and J genes are TRBV6-6 and TRBJ1-2; a possible D gene is TRBD1 (5 bases). Sequenced material: PBMCs or a T cell subset sorted from them (not recorded which). The CDR3 DNA reads TGTGCCAGCAGTTACTCTTTGGGCGGGGGAAGTTATGGCTACACCTTC. Translated: CASSYSLGGGSYGYTF.